This T cell receptor beta chain stems from a study of T cells in women clearing cervical HPV infection. In the study overall: Case blood drawn at lesion detection; control blood after infection cleared. Only a few women had HLA typing results available. Findings of the study overall: Richness plus V gene abundances separated cases from controls with AUC over 0.8. CIN3+ cases had significantly higher TCR richness than controls; evenness did not differ.

Repertoires were generated with immunoSEQ multiplex PCR, while TCRdb's copy carries only in-frame clones and drops some. This listing includes 40,000 to 45,000 clones. The V gene end was trimmed by 5 bases and the J gene end by 8 bases; junction bases not matched to a gene: 3. Germline V CDR1 and CDR2: SGHDN, FVKESK. The CDR3 runs 13 residues. Concerning this clone: The antigen remains undetermined. The CDR3 end is not reached by the read, which stops 3 residues before it; the germline J gene fills it in.

The rearrangement joins TRBV14 to TRBJ1-4, with 9 bases matching TRBD1. The sequence derives from a woman aged 18 to 75 with a cervical HPV16 infection that either progressed to CIN3+ or cleared (not recorded which). The specimen was blood buffy coat. CDR3 residues: CASSGTGSEKLFF. The CDR3 bases that were read are TGTGCCAGCAGCGGGACAGGGTCGGAAAAA.